These 30 T cell receptor beta chains came from one sample sequenced in a study of blood T cells in healthy people across ages. With a J-beta primer mix and a sample-barcoded 5' primer, a second PCR ran about 7 to 11 cycles. From the 5' RACE reads, TCRdb called clonotypes with MiXCR, one entry per CDR3 protein. The sample shows around 2 million distinct CDR3 sequences, about two fifths of them seen only once. Sample: blood. The source of these receptors is a human donor in good health.

There are a few counts of this clonotype. V and J are TRBV7-2 and TRBJ1-6, with 8 bases matching TRBD1. From germline, CDR1 is SGHTA and CDR2 FQGNSA. The CDR3 extends over 17 amino acids. The J segment lost 6 bases and the V segment lost 1 base, leaving 8 bases of the junction unmatched. CDR3 amino acids: CASSLVGGQGGNSPLHF. The CDR3 DNA follows: TGTGCCAGCAGCTTAGTTGGCGGACAGGGAGGTAATTCACCCCTCCACTTT.

The rearrangement uses TRBV2 and TRBJ2-7; no clear D gene. The CDR3 runs to 13 residues. The germline V gene encodes CDR1 SNHLY and CDR2 FYNNEI. V dropped 6 bases and J dropped 6 bases, with 15 bases sitting between them. CDR3 in amino acids: CASSSSTSTEQYF. CDR3 nucleotide sequence: TGTGCCAGCAGCTCTAGTACGTCTACCGAGCAGTACTTC.

This clonotype was seen a few times. The gene calls are TRBV29-1 and TRBJ2-1, with D maybe TRBD2 (7 bases). Germline CDR1 is SQVTM and CDR2 is ANQGSEA. The V and J ends lost 7 bases and 6 bases respectively, with 19 bases between them. CDR3 length equals 14 residues. The CDR3: CSARPGGRSNEQFF. In DNA, the CDR3 is TGCAGCGCTAGGCCCGGGGGGCGGAGCAATGAGCAGTTCTTC.

There are a few counts of this clonotype. This chain's CDR3 is CASTALQGSGYTF. The CDR3 DNA follows: TGTGCCAGCACCGCCTTACAGGGTAGCGGCTACACCTTC. The rearrangement joins TRBV12-3 or TRBV12-4 to TRBJ1-2; TRBD1 is a possible D gene (6 bases). Trimming cost V 7 bases and J 8 bases, with 17 bases left between them. The CDR3 contains 13 residues.

The table lists this clonotype with a few counts. This rearrangement joins TRBV25-1 to TRBJ1-1; no reliable D call. The germline CDR1 and CDR2 sequences are MGHDK and SYGVNS. The CDR3 is 15 amino acids. Trimming left V 4 bases short and J 3 bases short, with 15 bases between. The CDR3 DNA reads TGTGCCAGCAGTGTGGAGTTTACATGGGACACTGAAGCTTTCTTT. This translates into CASSVEFTWDTEAFF.

CDR3 coding DNA: TGCGCCAGCAGCCAAGACCCAGGGATCACCGGGGAGCTGTTTTTT. It yields the protein CASSQDPGITGELFF. This chain connects TRBV4-1 to TRBJ2-2; D possibly corresponds to TRBD1 (5 bases). Germline assignment: CDR1 MGHRA and CDR2 YSYEKL. This CDR3 spans 15 amino acids. The V gene lost 0 bases and the J gene lost 4 bases, with 9 bases spanning the gap.

The CDR3 reads CAISDPSEGAKNIQYF. CDR3 coding DNA: TGTGCCATCAGTGATCCCAGTGAAGGAGCCAAAAACATTCAGTACTTC. The J gene is TRBJ2-4, the V gene TRBV10-3; unclear D gene. Per the germline V gene, CDR1 is ENHRY and CDR2 is SYGVKD. CDR3 length: 16 amino acids. V shed 3 bases and J shed 0 bases, with 12 bases lying between them.

The chain links TRBV20-1 to TRBJ2-1; weak D call: TRBD2 (5 bases). CDR1 is DFQATT, CDR2 SNEGSKA, per germline (reference sequence). The ends were cut back, 6 bases at V and 7 bases at J, with 19 bases in the middle. This CDR3 spans 14 amino acids. CDR3: CSAVALALGNEQFF. The CDR3 DNA follows: TGCAGTGCAGTCGCCTTAGCGCTGGGGAATGAGCAGTTCTTC.

CDR3 in amino acids: CASSLGTGLSSYEQYF. DNA of the CDR3: TGTGCCAGCAGCTTAGGAACAGGCCTAAGCTCCTACGAGCAGTACTTC. The chain joins TRBV11-2 to TRBJ2-7; TRBD1 is a possible D gene (5 bases). V was pared by 1 base and J by 0 bases, with 13 bases between. The germline CDR1 and CDR2 sequences are SGHAT and FQNNGV. The CDR3 totals 16 residues.

Only one count was recorded for this clonotype. The rearrangement links TRBV6-5 to TRBJ2-7; D possibly uses TRBD1 or TRBD2 (5 bases each). Germline loops: CDR1 MNHEY, CDR2 SVGAGI. The CDR3 has 12 amino acids. Between the trimmed V and J ends, which lost 10 bases and 5 bases, there was a span of 15 bases. In nucleotides, the CDR3 is TGTGCCACTTTGGGGGTCCGGAACGAGCAGTACTTC. It yields the protein CATLGVRNEQYF.

V gene TRBV12-3 or TRBV12-4 combines with J gene TRBJ1-1; D is possibly TRBD1 (6 bases). The CDR3 loop spans 14 amino acids. Trimming shortened V by 9 bases and J by 1 base, and 15 bases separated the two germline ends. This CDR3 is CASTRGLTNTEAFF. The DNA for the CDR3 is TGTGCCAGTACCAGGGGCCTAACGAACACTGAAGCTTTCTTT.

Only a few counts were recorded for this clonotype. The CDR3 coding sequence is TGTGCCAGCAGATGGACAGGGGGTTCCCAAGAGACCCAGTACTTC. Protein sequence: CASRWTGGSQETQYF. This rearrangement joins TRBV7-2 to TRBJ2-5; 10 nucleotides agree with TRBD1. V was clipped by 6 bases and J by 1 base; unmatched bases: 5. Germline CDR1 and CDR2: SGHTA and FQGNSA. The CDR3 extends over 15 amino acids.

This clonotype was seen only a few times. The gene calls are TRBV27 and TRBJ2-7; perhaps TRBD1 as D (6 bases). Deletions cut 3 bases from V and 4 bases from J, with 13 bases between. In germline, CDR1 is MNHEY, CDR2 SMNVEV (reference sequence). This CDR3 spans 14 amino acids. The chain's CDR3 is CASSLSGVVYEQYF. The CDR3 DNA sequence: TGTGCCAGCAGTTTGTCAGGGGTTGTGTACGAGCAGTACTTC.

This rearrangement joins TRBV20-1 to TRBJ2-1; TRBD2 matches 8 bases. Trimming cost V 3 bases and J 1 base; bases outside gene matches: 11. The length of the CDR3 is 17 residues. Germline V gene data show CDR1 as DFQATT and CDR2 as SNEGSKA (reference sequence). The CDR3 DNA follows: TGCAGTGCTAGCGCGAAGATACTAGCGGCTTCCTACAATGAGCAGTTCTTC. It codes for CSASAKILAASYNEQFF.

This chain joins TRBV4-3 and TRBJ1-4; tentatively, D is TRBD1 (5 bases). The CDR3 spans 16 residues. V lost 1 base, J lost 2 bases, and 11 bases lay in between. Germline V gene data show CDR1 as LGHNA and CDR2 as YSLEER. CDR3 coding DNA: TGCGCCAGCAGCCAAGCCTTCCGGGGGACTAATGAAAAACTGTTTTTT. Amino acid sequence: CASSQAFRGTNEKLFF.

The rearrangement joins TRBV5-1 to TRBJ1-2; maybe TRBD1 (5 bases). V was pared by 0 bases and J by 8 bases, with 14 bases between. This CDR3 has 14 residues. Germline CDR1 is SGHRS and CDR2 is YFSETQ. The CDR3 DNA sequence: TGCGCCAGCAGCTTGGATCAGGGCTATCGGGGCTACACCTTC. It translates to CASSLDQGYRGYTF.

The gene calls are TRBV7-2 and TRBJ2-4, with TRBD1 matching 7 bases. The last part of the DNA fits TRBJ2-7 better; the J call may be wrong. The CDR3 has 16 amino acids. CDR1 SGHTA and CDR2 FQGNSA come from the germline V gene. The CDR3, as DNA: TGTGCCAGCAGCGACCATAGACAGGGTCGCTCCTACGAGCAGTACTTC. Encoded protein: CASSDHRQGRSYEQYF.

This clonotype was seen a handful of times. The genes are TRBV5-1 and TRBJ2-1, with 7 nucleotides matching TRBD1. Germline lookup yields CDR1 SGHRS and CDR2 YFSETQ. With 4 bases clipped from V and 5 bases from J, the junction kept 9 bases outside the gene matches. This CDR3 has 15 residues. The CDR3 DNA is TGCGCCAGCAGCCTTTGGACAGGAGCACACAATGAGCAGTTCTTC. Protein: CASSLWTGAHNEQFF.

The V call is TRBV6-6, the J call TRBJ1-4; D remains ambiguous. V was trimmed by 6 bases and J by 2 bases, leaving 16 bases between them. The CDR3 has 16 amino acids. Germline CDR1 is MNHNY and CDR2 is SVGAGI (reference sequence). DNA of the CDR3: TGTGCCAGCAGGCCGGAGGCGGGAGGGACTAATGAAAAACTGTTTTTT. Its protein is CASRPEAGGTNEKLFF.

As regards this clonotype: At one end, the junction sequence differs from germline, possibly due to a read error. This sequence joins TRBV6-1 and TRBJ1-1; no clear D gene. The CDR3 has 15 residues. Germline V CDR1 and CDR2: MNHNS, SASEGT. CDR3 sequence (DNA): TGTGCCAGCGGTGAAAGGACGAACTGGAACACTGAAGCTTTCTTT. Its protein product is CASGERTNWNTEAFF.

The table lists this clonotype with a few counts. The genes are TRBV12-3 or TRBV12-4 and TRBJ2-5; perhaps TRBD2 as D (5 bases). Trimming took off 3 bases at V and 5 bases at J, with 19 bases between the two ends. This CDR3 comprises 16 residues. Here the CDR3 reads CASSFSFGNRPETQYF. The DNA for the CDR3 is TGTGCCAGCAGTTTTTCTTTCGGGAATCGGCCGGAGACCCAGTACTTC.

The chain carries TRBV12-3 or TRBV12-4 and TRBJ1-1; the D is unclear. This CDR3 has 12 residues. V lost 4 bases, J lost 7 bases, and 10 bases lay in between. CDR3 region: CASSSEGFEAFF. The CDR3 nucleotides read TGTGCCAGCAGTTCTGAAGGTTTTGAAGCTTTCTTT.

The chain recombines TRBV7-9 with TRBJ2-5; D possibly matches TRBD1 or TRBD2 (6 bases each). The CDR3 is 18 residues long. Germline CDR1 is SEHNR and CDR2 is FQNEAQ (reference sequence). Trimming took 2 bases from V and 0 from J, leaving 19 bases between them. The CDR3 DNA follows: TGTGCCAGCAGCTTAATCGGGGGCAAATTAGGGTACCAAGAGACCCAGTACTTC. Residues: CASSLIGGKLGYQETQYF.

In its sample, this clonotype was seen a few times. The chain joins TRBV15 to TRBJ1-2; D call uncertain. Trimming removed 3 bases from V and 1 base from J, with 15 bases in between. Germline CDR1 is LNHNV and CDR2 is YYDKDF (reference sequence). This CDR3 is built from 16 residues. The CDR3, as DNA: TGTGCCACCAGCAGGGCCCGACGCAGAGTTAACTATGGCTACACCTTC. This translates into CATSRARRRVNYGYTF. Variable domain in full (rest from reference TRBV15 and TRBJ1-2): DAMVIQNPRYQVTQFGKPVTLSCSQTLNHNVMYWYQQKSSQAPKLLFHYYDKDFNNEADTPDNFQSRRPNTSFCFLDIRSPGLGDTAMYLCATSRARRRVNYGYTFGSGTRLTVV.

About this clonotype: The junction does not match germline at one end; this may be a read error. The chain is built from TRBV12-3 or TRBV12-4 and TRBJ1-1; no clear D. The CDR3 has 13 residues. The DNA for the CDR3 is TGTGCCGGCAGTTGGGGAGCGAACACTGAAGCTTTCTTT. It codes for CAGSWGANTEAFF.

The V gene is TRBV6-2 or TRBV6-3, the J gene TRBJ1-5; the D is unclear. V was cut by 10 bases and J by 4 bases, with 20 bases left in between. Germline V gene lookup returns CDR1 MNHEY and CDR2 SVGEGT. The CDR3 is 15 residues long. CDR3: CATSEWVASNQPQHF. In DNA, the CDR3 is TGTGCCACCTCAGAATGGGTGGCCTCGAATCAGCCCCAGCATTTT.

This clonotype came up many times. V is TRBV6-5 and J is TRBJ2-5, with 7 bases that match TRBD1. The assigned J gene may be wrong: the sequence end matches TRBJ2-7 better. The CDR3 covers 12 residues. Germline V CDR1 and CDR2: MNHEY, SVGAGI. The CDR3 bases are TGTGCCAGCAGCGCCACAGGGGTCGAGCAGTACTTC. Translating it yields CASSATGVEQYF.

The V gene is TRBV29-1, the J gene TRBJ1-1; 7 nucleotides match TRBD1. Unmatched junction bases numbered 6, after V lost 5 bases and J lost 0 bases. The CDR3 contains 14 residues. Per germline, CDR1 SQVTM and CDR2 ANQGSEA. Here the CDR3 reads CSVNRGQMNTEAFF. Here the CDR3 DNA reads TGCAGCGTTAACCGGGGACAGATGAACACTGAAGCTTTCTTT.

The chain recombines TRBV11-3 with TRBJ2-6; 10 bases are shared with TRBD2. Germline CDR1 reads SGHNT; CDR2 reads YENEEA. V shed 4 bases, J shed 0 bases, and the junction held 6 bases outside the gene matches. This CDR3 is 18 amino acids long. Written as DNA, the CDR3 is TGTGCCAGCAGCTCAACTAGCGGGACCCGCTCTGGGGCCAACGTCCTGACTTTC. It codes for CASSSTSGTRSGANVLTF. Combining the CDR3 with reference TRBV11-3 and TRBJ2-6 gives the whole variable domain EAGVVQSPRYKIIEKKQPVAFWCNPISGHNTLYWYLQNLGQGPELLIRYENEEAVDDSQLPKDRFSAERLKGVDSTLKIQPAELGDSAVYLCASSSTSGTRSGANVLTFGAGSRLTVL.

The V call is TRBV20-1, the J call TRBJ1-4, with D unresolved. V lost 0 bases and J lost 7, with 18 bases in between. Germline loops: CDR1 DFQATT, CDR2 SNEGSKA (reference sequence). This CDR3 is 16 amino acids long. In DNA, the CDR3 is TGCAGTGCTAGAGATTCCGGCGGCCCTGGTGTTGAAAAACTGTTTTTT. Its protein is CSARDSGGPGVEKLFF.